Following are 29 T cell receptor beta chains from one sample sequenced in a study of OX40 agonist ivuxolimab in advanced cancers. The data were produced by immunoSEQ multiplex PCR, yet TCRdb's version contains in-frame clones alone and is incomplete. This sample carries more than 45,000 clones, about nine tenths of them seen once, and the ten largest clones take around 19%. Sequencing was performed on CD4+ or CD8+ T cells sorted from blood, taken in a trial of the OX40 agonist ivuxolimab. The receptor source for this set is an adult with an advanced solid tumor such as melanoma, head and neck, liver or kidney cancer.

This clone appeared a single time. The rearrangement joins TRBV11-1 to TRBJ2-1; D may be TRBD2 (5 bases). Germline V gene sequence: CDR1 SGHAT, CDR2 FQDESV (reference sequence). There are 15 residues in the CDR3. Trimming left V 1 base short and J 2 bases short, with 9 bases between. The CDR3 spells CASSLVASTYNEQFF. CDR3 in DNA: TGTGCCAGCAGCTTAGTGGCTAGCACCTACAATGAGCAGTTCTTC.

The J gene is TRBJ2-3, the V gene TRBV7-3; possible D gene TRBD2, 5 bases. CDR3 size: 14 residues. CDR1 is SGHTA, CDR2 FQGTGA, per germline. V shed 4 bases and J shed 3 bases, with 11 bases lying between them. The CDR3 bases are TGTGCCAGCAGCTCCAGCGGAGGTACAGATACGCAGTATTTT. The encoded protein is CASSSSGGTDTQYF.

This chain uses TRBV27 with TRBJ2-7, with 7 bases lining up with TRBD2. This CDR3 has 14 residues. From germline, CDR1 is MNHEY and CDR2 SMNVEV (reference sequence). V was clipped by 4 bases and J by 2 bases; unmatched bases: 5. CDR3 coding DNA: TGTGCCAGCAGTTGGGGGGGGGACCCCTACGAGCAGTACTTC. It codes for CASSWGGDPYEQYF.

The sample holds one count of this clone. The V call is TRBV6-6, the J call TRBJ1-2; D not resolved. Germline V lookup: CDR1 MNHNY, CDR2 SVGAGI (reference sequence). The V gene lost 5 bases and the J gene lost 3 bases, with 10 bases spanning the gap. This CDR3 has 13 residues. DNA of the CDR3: TGTGCCAGCAGTCGAGACAACTACTATGGCTACACCTTC. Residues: CASSRDNYYGYTF.

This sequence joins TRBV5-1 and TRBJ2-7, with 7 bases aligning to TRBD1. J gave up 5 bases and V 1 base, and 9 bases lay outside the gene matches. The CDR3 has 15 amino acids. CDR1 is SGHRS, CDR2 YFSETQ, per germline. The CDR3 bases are TGCGCCAGCAGCTTGATGGGACAGCCGATGGACGAGCAGTACTTC. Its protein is CASSLMGQPMDEQYF.

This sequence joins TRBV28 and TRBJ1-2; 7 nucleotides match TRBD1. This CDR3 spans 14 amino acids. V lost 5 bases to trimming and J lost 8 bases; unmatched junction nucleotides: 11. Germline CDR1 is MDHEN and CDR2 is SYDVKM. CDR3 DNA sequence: TGTGCCAGCAGTCTAGAGGGGGCAGGGCTGGGCTACACCTTC. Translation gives CASSLEGAGLGYTF.

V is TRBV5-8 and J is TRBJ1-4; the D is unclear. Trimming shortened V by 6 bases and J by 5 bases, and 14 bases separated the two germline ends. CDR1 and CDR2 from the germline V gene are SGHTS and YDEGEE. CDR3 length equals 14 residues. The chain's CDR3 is CASTKPAQNEKLFF. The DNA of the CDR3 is TGTGCCAGCACAAAGCCCGCCCAGAATGAAAAACTGTTTTTT.

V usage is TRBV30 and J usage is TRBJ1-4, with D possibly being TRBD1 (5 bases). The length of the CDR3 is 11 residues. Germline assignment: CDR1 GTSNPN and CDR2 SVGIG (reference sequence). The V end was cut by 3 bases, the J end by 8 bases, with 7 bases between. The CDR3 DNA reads TGTGCCTGGAGGGACACAGAAAAACTGTTTTTT. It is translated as CAWRDTEKLFF.

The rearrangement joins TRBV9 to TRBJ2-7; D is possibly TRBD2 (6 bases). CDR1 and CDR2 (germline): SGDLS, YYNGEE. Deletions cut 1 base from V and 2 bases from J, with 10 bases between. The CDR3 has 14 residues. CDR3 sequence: CASSVRGAPYEQYF. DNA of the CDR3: TGTGCCAGCAGCGTACGCGGGGCGCCCTACGAGCAGTACTTC.

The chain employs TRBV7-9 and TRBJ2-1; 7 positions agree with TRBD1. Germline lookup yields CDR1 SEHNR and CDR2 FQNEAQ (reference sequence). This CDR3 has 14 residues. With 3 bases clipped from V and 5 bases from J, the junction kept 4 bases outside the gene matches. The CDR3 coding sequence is TGTGCCAGCAGCTTGGGACAGCGCCACAATGAGCAGTTCTTC. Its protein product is CASSLGQRHNEQFF.

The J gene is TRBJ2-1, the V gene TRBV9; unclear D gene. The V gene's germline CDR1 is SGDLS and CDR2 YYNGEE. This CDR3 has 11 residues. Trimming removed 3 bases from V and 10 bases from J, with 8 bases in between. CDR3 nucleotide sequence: TGTGCCAGCAGCGGCTCCGGGGAGCAGTTCTTC. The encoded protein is CASSGSGEQFF.

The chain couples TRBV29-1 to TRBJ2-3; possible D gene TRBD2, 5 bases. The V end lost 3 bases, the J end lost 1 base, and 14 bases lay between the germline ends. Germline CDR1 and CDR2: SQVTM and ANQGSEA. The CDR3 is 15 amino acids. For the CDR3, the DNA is TGCAGCGTTGACCCTCCGGCGGAGGGCACAGATACGCAGTATTTT. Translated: CSVDPPAEGTDTQYF.

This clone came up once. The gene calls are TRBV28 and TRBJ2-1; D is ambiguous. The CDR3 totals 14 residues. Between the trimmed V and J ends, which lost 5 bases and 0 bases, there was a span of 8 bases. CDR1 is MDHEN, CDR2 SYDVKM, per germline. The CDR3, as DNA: TGTGCCAGCAGTGAGGTCAGCTCCTACAATGAGCAGTTCTTC. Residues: CASSEVSSYNEQFF.

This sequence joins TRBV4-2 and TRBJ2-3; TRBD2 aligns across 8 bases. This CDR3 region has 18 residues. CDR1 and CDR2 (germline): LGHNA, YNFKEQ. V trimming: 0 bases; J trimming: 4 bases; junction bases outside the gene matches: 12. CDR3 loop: CASSQDSGQAGVPDTQYF. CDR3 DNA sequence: TGTGCCAGCAGCCAAGATTCTGGCCAAGCGGGGGTTCCAGATACGCAGTATTTT.

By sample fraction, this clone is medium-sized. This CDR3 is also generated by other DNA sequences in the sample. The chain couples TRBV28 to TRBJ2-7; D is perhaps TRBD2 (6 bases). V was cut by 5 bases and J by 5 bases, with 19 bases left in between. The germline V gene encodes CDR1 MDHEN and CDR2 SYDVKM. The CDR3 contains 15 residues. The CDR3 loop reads CASSLGRGPRNEQYF. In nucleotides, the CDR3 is TGTGCCAGCAGTCTCGGGCGGGGCCCCCGGAACGAGCAGTACTTC.

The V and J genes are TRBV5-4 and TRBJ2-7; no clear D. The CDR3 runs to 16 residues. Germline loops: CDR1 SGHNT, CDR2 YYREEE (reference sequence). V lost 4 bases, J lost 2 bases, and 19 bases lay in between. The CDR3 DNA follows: TGTGCCAGCAGCCCCGATCGGCAATCCTGGACCTACGAGCAGTACTTC. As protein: CASSPDRQSWTYEQYF.

The chain's CDR3 is CASSPSGHIPPPQHF. Here the CDR3 DNA reads TGTGCCAGCAGCCCTTCGGGTCATATCCCCCCGCCCCAGCATTTT. The chain has TRBV28 and TRBJ1-5, with D unclear. Trimming removed 6 bases at V and 9 bases at J, with 21 bases between. CDR1 is MDHEN and CDR2 is SYDVKM in the germline V gene. CDR3 size: 15 residues. The whole variable domain, remainder taken from reference TRBV28 and TRBJ1-5, is DVKVTQSSRYLVKRTGEKVFLECVQDMDHENMFWYRQDPGLGLRLIYFSYDVKMKEKGDIPEGYSVSREKKERFSLILESASTNQTSMYLCASSPSGHIPPPQHFGDGTRLSIL.

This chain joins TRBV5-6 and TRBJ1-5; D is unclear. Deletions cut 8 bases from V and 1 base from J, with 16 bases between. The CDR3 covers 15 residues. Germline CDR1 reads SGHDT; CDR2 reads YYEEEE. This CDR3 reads CASSGWGRSNQPQHF. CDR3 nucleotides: TGTGCCAGTTCGGGCTGGGGTAGGAGCAATCAGCCCCAGCATTTT.

The CDR3 region has the DNA TGCGCCAGCAGCCAAGAGGAGCTAGACCAAGAGACCCAGTACTTC. Its protein is CASSQEELDQETQYF. The genes are TRBV4-1 and TRBJ2-5; D remains unclear. Deletions cut 0 bases from V and 0 bases from J, with 8 bases between. The CDR3 is made up of 15 amino acids. Germline CDR1 and CDR2: MGHRA and YSYEKL.

The CDR3 loop reads CASSPQGGYGYTF. The CDR3 DNA reads TGTGCCAGCAGTCCGCAGGGGGGCTATGGCTACACCTTC. The chain has TRBV27 and TRBJ1-2; 7 bases are a match to TRBD1. Germline V lookup: CDR1 MNHEY, CDR2 SMNVEV (reference sequence). The CDR3 is 13 residues long. V shed 5 bases and J 4 bases; nucleotides not matched to a gene: 4.

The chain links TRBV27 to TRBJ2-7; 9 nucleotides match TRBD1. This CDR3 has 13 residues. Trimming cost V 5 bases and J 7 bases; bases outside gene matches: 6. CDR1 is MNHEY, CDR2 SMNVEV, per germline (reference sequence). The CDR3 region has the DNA TGTGCCAGCAGTCCCGGGACAGGGTATGAGCAGTACTTC. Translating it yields CASSPGTGYEQYF.

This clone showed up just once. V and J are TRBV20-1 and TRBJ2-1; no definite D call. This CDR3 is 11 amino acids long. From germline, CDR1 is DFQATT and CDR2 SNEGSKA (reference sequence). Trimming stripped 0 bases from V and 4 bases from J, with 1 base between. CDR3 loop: CSARDYNEQFF. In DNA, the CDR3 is TGCAGTGCTAGAGATTACAATGAGCAGTTCTTC.

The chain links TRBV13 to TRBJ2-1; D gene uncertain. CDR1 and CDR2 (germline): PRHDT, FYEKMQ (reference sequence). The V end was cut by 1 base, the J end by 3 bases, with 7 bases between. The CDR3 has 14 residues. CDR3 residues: CASSLEASYNEQFF. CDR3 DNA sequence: TGTGCCAGCAGCTTAGAGGCTAGCTACAATGAGCAGTTCTTC.

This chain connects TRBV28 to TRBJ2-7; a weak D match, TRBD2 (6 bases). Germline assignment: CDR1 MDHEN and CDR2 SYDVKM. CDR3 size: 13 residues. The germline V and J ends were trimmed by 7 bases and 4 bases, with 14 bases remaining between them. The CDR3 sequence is CASKPGEVYEQYF. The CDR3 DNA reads TGTGCCAGCAAGCCGGGGGAGGTTTACGAGCAGTACTTC.

In DNA, the CDR3 is TGTGCCAGCAGCCCCGGACAGGGTGGGGGCTACACCTTC. The encoded protein is CASSPGQGGGYTF. The rearrangement links TRBV5-6 to TRBJ1-2; 8 bases match TRBD1. V lost 4 bases to trimming and J lost 8 bases; unmatched junction nucleotides: 7. Germline V gives CDR1 SGHDT, CDR2 YYEEEE. The CDR3 covers 13 residues.

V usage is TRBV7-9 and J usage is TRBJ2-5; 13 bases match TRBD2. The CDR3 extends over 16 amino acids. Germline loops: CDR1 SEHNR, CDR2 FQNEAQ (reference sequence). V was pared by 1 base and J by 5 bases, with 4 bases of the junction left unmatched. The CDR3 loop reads CASSLGTSGRAETQYF. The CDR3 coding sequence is TGTGCCAGCAGCTTAGGGACTAGCGGGAGAGCGGAGACCCAGTACTTC.

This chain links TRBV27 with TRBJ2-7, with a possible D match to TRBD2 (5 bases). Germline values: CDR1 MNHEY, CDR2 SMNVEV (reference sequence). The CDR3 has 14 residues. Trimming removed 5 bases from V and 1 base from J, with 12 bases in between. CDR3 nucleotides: TGTGCCAGCAGTCACCTGACTAAATCCTACGAGCAGTACTTC. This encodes CASSHLTKSYEQYF.

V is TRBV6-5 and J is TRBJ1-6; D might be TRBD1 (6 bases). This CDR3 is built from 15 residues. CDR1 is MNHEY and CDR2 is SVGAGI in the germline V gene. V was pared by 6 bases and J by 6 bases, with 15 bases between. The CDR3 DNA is TGTGCCAGCAGCGTGTCCGGACAGATTAATTCACCCCTCCACTTT. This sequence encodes CASSVSGQINSPLHF.

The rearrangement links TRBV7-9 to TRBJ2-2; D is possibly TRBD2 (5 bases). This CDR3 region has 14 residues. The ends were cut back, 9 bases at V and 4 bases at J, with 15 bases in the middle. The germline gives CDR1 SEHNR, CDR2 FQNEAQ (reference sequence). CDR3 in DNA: TGTGCCAGGGGTCAGGAGGCGGGCACCGGGGAGCTGTTTTTT. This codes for CARGQEAGTGELFF.